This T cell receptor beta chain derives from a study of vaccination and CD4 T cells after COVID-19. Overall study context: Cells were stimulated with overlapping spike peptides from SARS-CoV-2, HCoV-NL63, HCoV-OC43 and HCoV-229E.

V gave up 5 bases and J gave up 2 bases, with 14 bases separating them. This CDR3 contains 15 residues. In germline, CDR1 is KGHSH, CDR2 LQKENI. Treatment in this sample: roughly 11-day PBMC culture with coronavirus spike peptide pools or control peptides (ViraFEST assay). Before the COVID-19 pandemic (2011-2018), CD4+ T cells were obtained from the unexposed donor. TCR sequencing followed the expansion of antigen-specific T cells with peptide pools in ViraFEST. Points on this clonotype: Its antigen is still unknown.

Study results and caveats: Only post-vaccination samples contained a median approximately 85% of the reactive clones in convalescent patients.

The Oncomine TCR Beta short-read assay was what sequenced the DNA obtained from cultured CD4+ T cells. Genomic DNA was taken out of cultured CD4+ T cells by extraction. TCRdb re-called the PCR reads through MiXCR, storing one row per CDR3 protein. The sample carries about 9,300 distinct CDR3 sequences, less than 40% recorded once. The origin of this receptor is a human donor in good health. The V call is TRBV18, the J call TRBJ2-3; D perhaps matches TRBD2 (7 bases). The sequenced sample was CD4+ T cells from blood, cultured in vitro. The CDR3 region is CASSSAGAVTDTQYF. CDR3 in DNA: TGTGCCAGCTCAAGTGCGGGGGCCGTCACAGATACGCAGTATTTT.